This TCR beta chain was sequenced in a study of Graves' ophthalmopathy and Graves' hyperthyroidism. This clonotype was seen many times. As the template, RNA transcripts were used to amplify TCR beta CDR3 regions. An opening RT-PCR round employed HTBI primers and preceded a second-round multiplex PCR. TCRdb itself ran the multiplex PCR reads through MiXCR, one entry per CDR3 protein. This table holds around 470,000 distinct CDR3 sequences, 13% to 15% found once. CDR3 length: 15 residues. Trimming removed 5 bases from V and 0 bases from J, with 11 bases in between. Germline V lookup: CDR1 MDHEN, CDR2 SYDVKM.

The origin of this receptor is a woman aged 25 to 39 with Graves' ophthalmopathy. The sequencing sample was made of blood. The chain links TRBV28 to TRBJ1-5, with D uncertain. This CDR3 is CASSRQDYSNQPQHF. DNA for the CDR3: TGTGCCAGCAGTCGACAAGACTATAGCAATCAGCCCCAGCATTTT.